This T cell receptor beta chain was obtained from a study of cytomegalovirus exposure and HLA in healthy donors. PCR employed 60 Vbeta and 13 Jbeta primers. Method: immunoSEQ multiplex PCR; TCRdb's copy keeps in-frame clones and lacks some. The sample shows about 120,000 clones, approximately 78% of them seen only once. The CDR3 runs to 17 residues. The V gene's germline CDR1 is SGHAT and CDR2 FQNNGV. J lost 4 bases, V lost 1 base, and 10 bases had no gene match. The chain employs TRBV11-2 and TRBJ2-4, with 7 bases lining up with TRBD2. Source material: PBMCs. The receptor was isolated from a man aged 40-55 years in good health and CMV-seronegative. The CDR3 nucleotides read TGTGCCAGCAGCTTAGTTCCCACCAGCGGGGAGAAAAACATTCAGTACTTC. This gives the protein CASSLVPTSGEKNIQYF.